These 29 T cell receptor beta chains share one sample of origin, sequenced in a study of blood T cell repertoires in COVID-19. Only in-frame clones appear in the TCRdb table, and some are missing; sequencing was by immunoSEQ multiplex PCR. The sample consists of approximately 290,000 clones, approximately 89% of them appearing once. Sequencing was carried out using peripheral blood. These TCRs come from a woman aged 25 to 39 with COVID-19, enrolled during active disease.

The V call is TRBV5-1, the J call TRBJ1-1; D call uncertain. V was pared by 7 bases and J by 1 base, with 17 bases between. In germline, CDR1 is SGHRS, CDR2 YFSETQ. The CDR3 consists of 15 residues. CDR3 residues: CASREGGNSNTEAFF. DNA of the CDR3: TGCGCCAGCCGGGAGGGTGGGAATTCGAACACTGAAGCTTTCTTT.

This sequence joins TRBV7-2 and TRBJ2-5, with a tentative D call TRBD1 (6 bases). V lost 5 bases and J 4 bases, leaving 14 bases between the germline ends. Per the germline V gene, CDR1 is SGHTA and CDR2 is FQGNSA. The CDR3 covers 14 residues. In DNA form, the CDR3 reads TGTGCCAGCAGCCCGACAGGAGGACGAGAGACCCAGTACTTC. Its protein product is CASSPTGGRETQYF.

The J gene is TRBJ1-1, the V gene TRBV27; tentatively, D is TRBD1 (6 bases). The V gene lost 3 bases and the J gene lost 5 bases, with 10 bases spanning the gap. Germline CDR1 is MNHEY and CDR2 is SMNVEV (reference sequence). The CDR3 is 13 residues long. The CDR3 loop reads CASSLGGGTEAFF. The CDR3 bases are TGTGCCAGCAGTTTGGGAGGGGGAACTGAAGCTTTCTTT.

V and J are TRBV4-2 and TRBJ2-6; D is undetermined. The CDR3 length is 16 residues. The V and J ends lost 0 bases and 0 bases respectively, with 6 bases between them. Per germline, CDR1 LGHNA and CDR2 YNFKEQ. The CDR3 spells CASSQDGVSGANVLTF. The CDR3 nucleotides are TGTGCCAGCAGCCAAGATGGAGTCTCTGGGGCCAACGTCCTGACTTTC.

The genes are TRBV24-1 and TRBJ2-2; a possible D gene is TRBD1 (6 bases). The germline V gene has CDR1 KGHDR and CDR2 SFDVKD. The CDR3 has 15 amino acids. V shed 3 bases and J shed 6 bases, with 13 bases lying between them. CDR3 sequence reads: CATSDRDRLSGELFF. In DNA form, the CDR3 reads TGTGCCACCAGTGATCGTGACAGGTTGTCCGGGGAGCTGTTTTTT.

The chain recombines TRBV7-2 with TRBJ2-2; TRBD2 matches at 11 bases. The CDR3 spans 16 residues. Germline V CDR1 and CDR2: SGHTA, FQGNSA. Trimming at V came to 5 bases and at J to 5 bases, leaving 7 bases not matched to a gene. The CDR3 DNA reads as TGTGCCAGCAGCCCCCGGACTAGCGGGTTAACCGGGGAGCTGTTTTTT. It yields the protein CASSPRTSGLTGELFF.

The chain employs TRBV9 and TRBJ2-1; 9 bases line up with TRBD1. CDR3 length equals 15 residues. J lost 4 bases, V lost 5 bases, and 7 bases had no gene match. Germline loops: CDR1 SGDLS, CDR2 YYNGEE. The CDR3 sequence is CASSPGQGRYNEQFF. The CDR3 DNA is TGTGCCAGCAGTCCCGGACAGGGGCGATACAATGAGCAGTTCTTC.

V and J are TRBV6-1 and TRBJ2-5; D is possibly TRBD1 (6 bases). Trimming took 1 base from V and 2 from J, leaving 14 bases between them. The germline V gene encodes CDR1 MNHNS and CDR2 SASEGT. This CDR3 is 16 amino acids long. The CDR3 region has the DNA TGTGCCAGCAGTGAAGACAGGGTTGTGGCACAAGAGACCCAGTACTTC. This gives the protein CASSEDRVVAQETQYF.

The chain couples TRBV5-4 to TRBJ2-7; 10 nucleotides match TRBD2. J lost 0 bases, V lost 4 bases, and 10 bases had no gene match. The CDR3 runs to 17 residues. The V gene's germline CDR1 is SGHNT and CDR2 YYREEE (reference sequence). The CDR3 nucleotides read TGTGCCAGCAGCGCTTCTAGCGGGAGTAGAGTCTCCTACGAGCAGTACTTC. Translating it yields CASSASSGSRVSYEQYF.

This clone was observed once. V usage is TRBV3-1 (or the pseudogene TRBV3-2) and J usage is TRBJ1-1; perhaps TRBD1 as D (5 bases). CDR3 size: 13 residues. From germline, CDR1 is LGHDT and CDR2 YNNKEL (reference sequence). V lost 1 base to trimming and J lost 5 bases, with 8 bases between them. CDR3 region: CASSQGGRTEAFF. CDR3 in DNA: TGTGCCAGCAGCCAAGGGGGCCGTACTGAAGCTTTCTTT.

The chain joins TRBV4-2 to TRBJ2-5; D may be TRBD1 (6 bases). CDR1 and CDR2 (germline): LGHNA, YNFKEQ. Deletions cut 0 bases from V and 5 bases from J, with 16 bases between. The CDR3 extends over 16 amino acids. CDR3: CASSQEGPQGMETQYF. The CDR3 nucleotides are TGTGCCAGCAGCCAAGAAGGTCCACAGGGTATGGAGACCCAGTACTTC.

This chain links TRBV27 with TRBJ1-6; 7 nucleotides match TRBD1. The CDR3 loop spans 16 amino acids. V lost 3 bases to trimming and J lost 7 bases; unmatched junction nucleotides: 9. CDR1 and CDR2 (germline): MNHEY, SMNVEV (reference sequence). CDR3 loop: CASSLPTGTKNSPLHF. DNA of the CDR3: TGTGCCAGCAGTTTGCCGACAGGGACAAAGAATTCACCCCTCCACTTT.

This clone was detected only once. The chain is built from TRBV20-1 and TRBJ1-5; D ambiguous. Trimming pared 3 bases from V and 3 bases from J, leaving 6 bases between. Germline loops: CDR1 DFQATT, CDR2 SNEGSKA (reference sequence). The CDR3 has 12 residues. CDR3 residues: CSASYSNQPQHF. CDR3 nucleotide sequence: TGCAGTGCTAGTTATTCCAATCAGCCCCAGCATTTT.

The gene calls are TRBV15 and TRBJ2-3; the D gene is possibly TRBD1 (6 bases). Germline-derived CDR1 and CDR2 are LNHNV and YYDKDF (reference sequence). Between the trimmed V and J ends, which lost 0 bases and 0 bases, there was a span of 10 bases. The CDR3 consists of 16 residues. Here the CDR3 DNA reads TGTGCCACCAGCAGAGATCCGGACAGCAGCACAGATACGCAGTATTTT. Translated: CATSRDPDSSTDTQYF.

The rearrangement uses TRBV25-1 and TRBJ1-4, with a possible D match to TRBD1 (5 bases). CDR3 length: 17 residues. Germline assignment: CDR1 MGHDK and CDR2 SYGVNS. The V end lost 0 bases, the J end lost 7 bases, and 18 bases lay between the germline ends. This CDR3 is CASSEYRQGVGGEKLFF. For the CDR3, the DNA is TGTGCCAGCAGTGAATATAGGCAGGGCGTCGGTGGTGAAAAACTGTTTTTT. The variable domain in full, with the rest retrieved from reference TRBV25-1 and TRBJ1-4, is EADIYQTPRYLVIGTGKKITLECSQTMGHDKMYWYQQDPGMELHLIHYSYGVNSTEKGDLSSESTVSRIRTEHFPLTLESARPSHTSQYLCASSEYRQGVGGEKLFFGSGTQLSVL.

The CDR3 nucleotides are TGTGCCAGCTCACCATCGACTGGTAACAATGAGCAGTTCTTC. Amino acid sequence: CASSPSTGNNEQFF. The chain is built from TRBV18 and TRBJ2-1; no definite D call. CDR3 size: 14 residues. Germline V CDR1 and CDR2: KGHSH, LQKENI. V was shortened by 2 bases and J by 5 bases, with 10 bases between the two germline ends.

CDR3 residues: CASQNPGTEAFF. CDR3 bases: TGTGCCAGCCAAAACCCCGGGACAGAAGCTTTCTTT. The chain recombines TRBV14 with TRBJ1-1; maybe TRBD1 (6 bases). The CDR3 has 12 residues. Germline assignment: CDR1 SGHDN and CDR2 FVKESK. Trimming took 8 bases from V and 8 from J, leaving 15 bases between them.

This sequence joins TRBV9 and TRBJ2-1, with 8 nucleotides matching TRBD2. The CDR3 is made up of 18 amino acids. Looked up from germline, CDR1 is SGDLS and CDR2 is YYNGEE. Trimming at V came to 2 bases and at J to 2 bases, leaving 12 bases not matched to a gene. The CDR3 is CASSVLSRAGVTYNEQFF. In DNA, the CDR3 is TGTGCCAGCAGCGTCCTAAGCCGAGCGGGAGTAACCTACAATGAGCAGTTCTTC. The full variable domain, its missing parts supplied by reference TRBV9 and TRBJ2-1, is DSGVTQTPKHLITATGQRVTLRCSPRSGDLSVYWYQQSLDQGLQFLIQYYNGEERAKGNILERFSAQQFPDLHSELNLSSLELGDSALYFCASSVLSRAGVTYNEQFFGPGTRLTVL.

The V gene is TRBV5-4, the J gene TRBJ1-1, with D possibly matching TRBD1 (6 bases). Trimming cost V 4 bases and J 3 bases, with 13 bases left between them. The germline V gene encodes CDR1 SGHNT and CDR2 YYREEE (reference sequence). This CDR3 spans 14 amino acids. The CDR3 coding sequence is TGTGCCAGCAGCGAACAGGGAGGGGACACTGAAGCTTTCTTT. Translating it yields CASSEQGGDTEAFF.

This sequence joins TRBV5-4 and TRBJ1-2; 7 nucleotides match TRBD1. Germline trimming cut 3 bases from V and 6 bases from J; bases unmatched to any gene: 11. The CDR3 sequence is 15 residues long. Germline loops: CDR1 SGHNT, CDR2 YYREEE (reference sequence). The CDR3 is CASSSLQGMVHGYTF. The CDR3 nucleotides are TGTGCCAGCAGCTCCTTACAGGGGATGGTGCATGGCTACACCTTC. Variable domain in full (rest from reference TRBV5-4 and TRBJ1-2): ETGVTQSPTHLIKTRGQQVTLRCSSQSGHNTVSWYQQALGQGPQFIFQYYREEENGRGNFPPRFSGLQFPNYSSELNVNALELDDSALYLCASSSLQGMVHGYTFGSGTRLTVV.

The V gene is TRBV29-1, the J gene TRBJ2-5; D perhaps matches TRBD1 (6 bases). CDR3 length equals 14 residues. Germline V CDR1 and CDR2: SQVTM, ANQGSEA. Trimming removed 3 bases at V and 7 bases at J, with 18 bases between. The CDR3 here is CSVDGRGQFGTQYF. In DNA form, the CDR3 reads TGCAGCGTTGATGGCAGGGGACAATTCGGGACCCAGTACTTC. Using reference TRBV29-1 and TRBJ2-5 for the parts outside the CDR3, the full variable domain is SAVISQKPSRDICQRGTSLTIQCQVDSQVTMMFWYRQQPGQSLTLIATANQGSEATYESGFVIDKFPISRPNLTFSTLTVSNMSPEDSSIYLCSVDGRGQFGTQYFGPGTRLLVL.

The rearrangement joins TRBV6-6 to TRBJ1-1; D perhaps matches TRBD1 (6 bases). Germline-derived CDR1 and CDR2 are MNHNY and SVGAGI (reference sequence). Trimming left V 0 bases short and J 5 bases short, with 7 bases between. CDR3 length: 13 residues. CDR3 amino acids: CASSYSQGTEAFF. Written as DNA, the CDR3 is TGTGCCAGCAGTTACTCGCAGGGGACTGAAGCTTTCTTT.

This clone occurred once. The chain employs TRBV5-4 and TRBJ1-2; 10 nucleotides align to TRBD1. Germline-derived CDR1 and CDR2 are SGHNT and YYREEE (reference sequence). V lost 3 bases to trimming and J lost 5 bases; unmatched junction nucleotides: 10. The CDR3 has 16 amino acids. CDR3 sequence: CASSSGDRGGRYGYTF. CDR3 nucleotide sequence: TGTGCCAGCAGCTCCGGGGACAGGGGAGGTCGTTATGGCTACACCTTC.

The CDR3: CASSPREGRSYNEQFF. CDR3 DNA: TGTGCCAGCAGCCCGAGGGAAGGGCGTTCCTACAATGAGCAGTTCTTC. The chain couples TRBV7-2 to TRBJ2-1; D perhaps matches TRBD2 (5 bases). Germline V gene lookup returns CDR1 SGHTA and CDR2 FQGNSA. The CDR3 is made up of 16 amino acids. The ends were cut back, 5 bases at V and 1 base at J, with 15 bases in the middle.

The V and J genes are TRBV12-3 or TRBV12-4 and TRBJ1-2; the D gene is possibly TRBD1 (6 bases). The CDR3 is 13 residues long. V was clipped by 6 bases and J by 4 bases, with 12 bases between them. CDR3 in amino acids: CASSRDRSYGYTF. As DNA, the CDR3 is TGTGCCAGCAGCCGCGACAGGAGCTATGGCTACACCTTC.

The CDR3 nucleotides are TGTGCCAGCGGACCGGGACAAAGCGGTTCACCCCTCCACTTT. This sequence encodes CASGPGQSGSPLHF. The chain is built from TRBV6-5 and TRBJ1-6; a weak D match, TRBD1 (6 bases). V was trimmed by 8 bases and J by 9 bases, leaving 17 bases between them. Germline CDR1 MNHEY, CDR2 SVGAGI. The CDR3 has 14 amino acids.

The chain is built from TRBV18 and TRBJ1-3; 7 bases are shared with TRBD1. V gave up 6 bases and J gave up 6 bases; unmatched junction bases: 11. This CDR3 region has 15 residues. The V gene's germline CDR1 is KGHSH and CDR2 LQKENI. DNA of the CDR3: TGTGCCAGCTCCCAGGGCAGGACAGGAAAAAACACCATATATTTT. Its protein is CASSQGRTGKNTIYF. Full variable domain (remainder filled in from reference TRBV18 and TRBJ1-3): NAGVMQNPRHLVRRRGQEARLRCSPMKGHSHVYWYRQLPEEGLKFMVYLQKENIIDESGMPKERFSAEFPKEGPSILRIQQVVRGDSAAYFCASSQGRTGKNTIYFGEGSWLTVV.

The V gene is TRBV2, the J gene TRBJ1-1; 8 bases fit TRBD1. The junction had 5 bases not matched to a gene; V was cut back by 6 bases and J by 2 bases. The CDR3 has 14 amino acids. Germline V gene sequence: CDR1 SNHLY, CDR2 FYNNEI. CDR3 bases: TGTGCCAGCAGCCCCGACAGGGGCAACACTGAAGCTTTCTTT. Residues: CASSPDRGNTEAFF.

This clone was counted ten times or more. The chain joins TRBV24-1 to TRBJ2-7, with a tentative D call TRBD2 (5 bases). Trimming took off 5 bases at V and 0 bases at J, with 13 bases between the two ends. CDR3 length: 15 amino acids. Germline lookup yields CDR1 KGHDR and CDR2 SFDVKD. The CDR3 sequence is CATSVDGLPSYEQYF. The CDR3 coding sequence is TGTGCCACCAGTGTGGACGGACTCCCCTCCTACGAGCAGTACTTC.